This TCR beta chain was sequenced for a study of CD8+ T cells in alopecia areata. Study background: In an open-label trial, patients got 5 to 10 mg tofacitinib twice daily. The study gave tofacitinib for 6 to 18 months, then 6 months off drug. Study outcomes and limitations: An increase in clonality over normal scalp was evident in lesional scalp, especially alopecia totalis/universalis. With patients, TCR sharing proved less clear than in mice, a difference possibly related to HLA.

Of note for this clone: Its antigen is not identified.

Germline CDR1 reads SGHTA; CDR2 reads FQGNSA. CDR3 length: 14 residues. V shed 6 bases and J shed 2 bases, with 10 bases lying between them. TCR sequencing used cDNA made by reverse transcription of extracted RNA. Sequencing was performed with immunoSEQ multiplex PCR; in TCRdb, only in-frame clones are kept and a portion is missing. The sample yields some 110,000 clones, around two fifths seen once. The J gene is TRBJ2-2, the V gene TRBV7-2; the D gene is possibly TRBD2 (6 bases). The receptor was derived from a human donor with alopecia areata. Input material: CD4+ T cells sorted from blood. The CDR3 nucleotides read TGTGCCAGCAGGGCGGGACTTAACACCGGGGAGCTGTTTTTT. Translating it yields CASRAGLNTGELFF.